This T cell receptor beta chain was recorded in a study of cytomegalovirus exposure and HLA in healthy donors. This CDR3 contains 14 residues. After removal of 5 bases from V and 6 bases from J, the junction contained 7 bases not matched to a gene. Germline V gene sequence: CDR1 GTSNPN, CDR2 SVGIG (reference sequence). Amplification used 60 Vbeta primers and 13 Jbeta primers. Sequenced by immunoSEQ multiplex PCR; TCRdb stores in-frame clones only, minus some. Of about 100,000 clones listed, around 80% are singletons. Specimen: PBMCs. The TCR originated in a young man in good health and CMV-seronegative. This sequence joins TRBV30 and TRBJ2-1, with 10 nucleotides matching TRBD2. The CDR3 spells CAWLTSGASNEQFF. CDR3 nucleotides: TGTGCCTGGTTAACTAGCGGGGCCTCCAATGAGCAGTTCTTC.